These 8 T cell receptor beta chains share one sample of origin, sequenced in a study of blood T cells in healthy people across ages. The authors ran a second PCR of roughly 6 to 12 cycles using a sample-barcoded 5' primer and a J-beta primer mix. MiXCR was run by TCRdb on the 5' RACE reads, yielding one entry per CDR3 protein. The sample gives about 560,000 distinct CDR3 sequences, roughly a quarter of which show up once; approximately 3.5% is in the top ten. These records were also assigned to another study, of T cells of mothers and their children.

What was sequenced was blood. These receptors all come from a boy aged 2 to 9 in good health.

The J gene is TRBJ2-5, the V gene TRBV28; TRBD1 matches at 8 bases. With V trimmed by 7 bases and J by 5 bases, 6 bases remained unmatched. The germline gives CDR1 MDHEN, CDR2 SYDVKM. The CDR3 extends over 13 amino acids. CDR3 DNA sequence: TGTGCCAGCACCCCGAGGACAGGGGAGACCCAGTACTTC. Protein: CASTPRTGETQYF.

This sequence joins TRBV20-1 and TRBJ2-3; 14 positions agree with TRBD2. This CDR3 spans 14 amino acids. With V trimmed by 5 bases and J by 9 bases, 7 bases remained unmatched. Germline lookup yields CDR1 DFQATT and CDR2 SNEGSKA (reference sequence). The DNA of the CDR3 is TGCAGTGCTGAAACCGGGACTAGCGGGAGCACGCAGTATTTT. The encoded protein is CSAETGTSGSTQYF.

The chain is built from TRBV18 and TRBJ2-1; 8 nucleotides align to TRBD2. The CDR3 runs to 16 residues. J gave up 7 bases and V 4 bases, and 12 bases lay outside the gene matches. The germline gives CDR1 KGHSH, CDR2 LQKENI. The CDR3 bases are TGTGCCAGCTCACTATCTCTAAGCGGGAGTATGAATGAGCAGTTCTTC. It specifies CASSLSLSGSMNEQFF.

This clonotype was observed a handful of times. The gene calls are TRBV20-1 and TRBJ2-5; D not resolved. The V end lost 7 bases, the J end lost 2 bases, and 11 bases lay between the germline ends. The CDR3 spans 12 residues. Germline V CDR1 and CDR2: DFQATT, SNEGSKA (reference sequence). The CDR3 coding sequence is TGCAGTGTTGGGCTACCTCAAGAGACCCAGTACTTC. Residues: CSVGLPQETQYF.

The V and J genes are TRBV28 and TRBJ2-5, with 9 bases that match TRBD2. Germline V gene lookup returns CDR1 MDHEN and CDR2 SYDVKM. The CDR3 runs 15 residues. Trimming at V came to 2 bases and at J to 2 bases, leaving 3 bases not matched to a gene. CDR3 loop: CASSLDSGRQETQYF. The CDR3 coding sequence is TGTGCCAGCAGTTTAGATAGCGGGAGACAAGAGACCCAGTACTTC.

In this sample, this clonotype turned up a few times. The chain links TRBV15 to TRBJ2-3; a possible D gene is TRBD1 (6 bases). Per germline, CDR1 LNHNV and CDR2 YYDKDF (reference sequence). Trimming stripped 0 bases from V and 2 bases from J, with 18 bases between. This CDR3 spans 18 amino acids. The CDR3 reads CATSRDVDSRVLTDTQYF. As DNA, the CDR3 is TGTGCCACCAGCAGAGATGTGGACAGTAGGGTCCTCACAGATACGCAGTATTTT.

The chain employs TRBV2 and TRBJ1-1; D might be TRBD1 (6 bases). Germline-derived CDR1 and CDR2 are SNHLY and FYNNEI. V was pared by 0 bases and J by 5 bases, with 19 bases between. This CDR3 contains 17 residues. Written as DNA, the CDR3 is TGTGCCAGCAGTGAAGCGCTTGGGGGCAGGCCAGGAACTGAAGCTTTCTTT. Translating it yields CASSEALGGRPGTEAFF.

A remark on this clonotype: This is likely a read error, given that the CDR3 carries no conserved phenylalanine or tryptophan at its end. The J gene is TRBJ1-1, the V gene TRBV7-3, with a possible D match to TRBD1 (5 bases). Germline CDR1 SGHTA, CDR2 FQGTGA. CDR3 length: 14 amino acids. V was pared by 2 bases and J by 4 bases, with 11 bases between. In DNA form, the CDR3 reads TGTGCCAGCAGCTTAGGGGGAGCAAGCACTGAAGCTTTCGTT. This translates into CASSLGGASTEAFV.